The rows below give T cell receptor beta chains drawn from one sample of a study of CD8 T cells in ankylosing spondylitis. TCRdb reanalysed the 5' RACE reads using MiXCR and keeps one entry per CDR3 protein. The table has over 130,000 distinct CDR3 sequences, around two fifths seen once. Material: synovial fluid, either unsorted or a sorted T cell fraction (not recorded which). The receptor set was obtained from a male donor with ankylosing spondylitis. Both conserved end residues are part of each CDR3. The D gene is left open where the match is weak. Some rows mark clone size as missing; the rest say once, few, many or name a class of expanded clone.

v_call,d_call,j_call,clone_size,cdr3_aa,cdr3_nt
TRBV12-3/TRBV12-4,TRBD1,TRBJ1-1,NA,CASRATGGSTEAFF,TGTGCCAGCAGGGCTACAGGGGGCTCCACTGAAGCTTTCTTT
TRBV6-2/TRBV6-3,NA,TRBJ1-2,NA,CASLVPDIPGTSSYTF,TGTGCCAGCTTAGTTCCGGACATCCCGGGAACTAGTAGCTACACCTTC
TRBV20-1,NA,TRBJ2-5,few,CSAWGDGETQYF,TGCAGCGCCTGGGGGGACGGAGAGACCCAGTACTTC
TRBV11-3,NA,TRBJ2-2,NA,CASSLVVAGETGELFF,TGTGCCAGCAGCTTAGTGGTGGCCGGGGAGACCGGGGAGCTGTTTTTT
TRBV13,NA,TRBJ2-1,NA,CASSLVSRVIVYNEQFF,TGTGCCAGCAGCTTGGTCTCGCGGGTTATTGTCTACAATGAGCAGTTCTTC
TRBV12-3/TRBV12-4,NA,TRBJ2-7,few,CASSLGEWGRFSSYEQYF,TGTGCCAGCAGTTTAGGCGAATGGGGGCGATTCAGCTCCTACGAGCAGTACTTC
TRBV4-1,NA,TRBJ1-2,few,CASSQGGTPYGYTF,TGCGCCAGCAGCCAAGGGGGGACACCGTATGGCTACACCTTC
TRBV7-3,NA,TRBJ2-3,NA,CASSLTTDRFGDTQYF,TGTGCCAGCAGCCTTACGACAGACAGGTTTGGTGATACGCAGTATTTT
TRBV4-3,TRBD2,TRBJ2-7,NA,CASSQAPSGRYEQYF,TGCGCCAGCAGCCAAGCCCCTAGCGGGAGGTACGAGCAGTACTTC
TRBV24-1,NA,TRBJ2-5,NA,CATSEGIKGGTGEETQYF,TGTGCCACCAGTGAGGGAATTAAGGGGGGAACGGGAGAAGAGACCCAGTACTTC
TRBV4-1,TRBD1,TRBJ1-3,NA,CASSQERDRAGNTIYF,TGCGCCAGCAGCCAGGAACGGGACAGGGCTGGAAACACCATATATTTT
TRBV6-2/TRBV6-3,NA,TRBJ2-3,NA,CASSWDPMSASTDTQYF,TGTGCCAGCAGTTGGGACCCGATGTCGGCTAGCACAGATACGCAGTATTTT
TRBV6-1,NA,TRBJ1-1,few,CASSTRVGRAINTEAFF,TGTGCCAGCAGTACGCGGGTCGGGAGGGCGATTAACACTGAAGCTTTCTTT
TRBV3-1,TRBD2,TRBJ2-1,few,CASSQVTSGVYLSSYNEQFF,TGTGCCAGCAGCCAAGTTACTAGCGGGGTGTACTTAAGCTCCTACAATGAGCAGTTCTTC
TRBV4-3,TRBD1,TRBJ2-5,NA,CASSQEPGTAQETQYF,TGCGCCAGCAGCCAAGAGCCCGGGACAGCACAAGAGACCCAGTACTTC
TRBV4-2,NA,TRBJ1-5,few,CASSPTVWGDSNQPQHF,TGTGCCAGCAGCCCCACCGTTTGGGGGGATAGCAATCAGCCCCAGCATTTT
TRBV3-1,NA,TRBJ2-5,NA,CASSQDQVTHTETQYF,TGTGCCAGCAGCCAAGATCAGGTAACCCACACGGAGACCCAGTACTTC
TRBV3-1,NA,TRBJ2-1,few,CASSQVGPSSYNEQFF,TGTGCCAGCAGCCAAGTCGGCCCTAGCTCCTACAATGAGCAGTTCTTC